The 26 T cell receptor beta chains presented below share a single source sample, sequenced in a study of regulatory dendritic cells for organ transplantation. Allogeneic regulatory or mature dendritic cells were co-cultured for 5 days with CFSE-labeled sorted T cells at 1:10. The table came from immunoSEQ multiplex PCR; TCRdb's copy has only in-frame clones and leaves some out. This sample has over 10,000 clones, with 62% found just once. Their antigens are not known. The sample taken for sequencing was naive CD8+ T cells from blood cultured with dendritic cells. Described subset: CD45RA+ naive T cells. The receptors come from a human donor in good health.

The V call is TRBV5-1, the J call TRBJ2-7, with TRBD2 matching over 11 bases. V gave up 1 base and J gave up 3 bases; unmatched junction bases: 0. The CDR3 is 14 residues long. Per the germline V gene, CDR1 is SGHRS and CDR2 is YFSETQ. The CDR3 spells CASSLTSGGYEQYF. The CDR3 DNA reads as TGCGCCAGCAGCTTGACTAGCGGGGGCTACGAGCAGTACTTC.

The rearrangement joins TRBV6-5 to TRBJ2-7; 10 positions match TRBD1. Germline V gene lookup returns CDR1 MNHEY and CDR2 SVGAGI. V lost 10 bases, J lost 3 bases, and 12 bases stayed unmatched. The CDR3 length is 15 residues. The CDR3 here is CAIEGRDRGRYEQYF. The CDR3 coding sequence is TGTGCCATAGAGGGTCGGGACAGGGGCCGCTACGAGCAGTACTTC.

This clone was seen a single time. The J gene is TRBJ1-2, the V gene TRBV6-5; TRBD1 aligns across 12 bases. The CDR3 consists of 16 residues. J lost 7 bases, V lost 2 bases, and 8 bases had no gene match. Germline-derived CDR1 and CDR2 are MNHEY and SVGAGI. CDR3 protein: CASSYEGQGAPSGYTF. For the CDR3, the DNA is TGTGCCAGCAGTTACGAGGGACAGGGGGCACCATCTGGCTACACCTTC.

This sequence joins TRBV4-1 and TRBJ2-3, with D possibly TRBD2 on 5 matching bases. The germline gives CDR1 MGHRA, CDR2 YSYEKL. V dropped 4 bases and J dropped 0 bases, with 14 bases sitting between them. The CDR3 covers 16 residues. The DNA of the CDR3 is TGCGCCAGCAGCCGGGAGAGCGGATTTAGCACAGATACGCAGTATTTT. Protein product: CASSRESGFSTDTQYF.

The chain couples TRBV19 to TRBJ1-1; no clear D gene. CDR3 length equals 12 residues. The V and J ends lost 5 bases and 4 bases respectively, with 8 bases between them. Per germline, CDR1 LNHDA and CDR2 SQIVND (reference sequence). CDR3 residues: CASSQVGTEAFF. CDR3 DNA sequence: TGTGCCAGTAGTCAGGTGGGCACTGAAGCTTTCTTT.

This chain joins TRBV5-8 and TRBJ2-1; tentatively, D is TRBD2 (5 bases). CDR3 length: 15 residues. The germline V gene has CDR1 SGHTS and CDR2 YDEGEE. V gave up 5 bases and J gave up 4 bases, with 16 bases separating them. CDR3 coding DNA: TGTGCCAGCAGTGCCTACAGCCCGGGGTACAATGAGCAGTTCTTC. Its translation is CASSAYSPGYNEQFF.

This clone was seen a few times. CDR3 nucleotide sequence: TGTGCCAGCAGCACCGACCGACCCCCGGGGGGAGGCTACACCTTC. Amino acids: CASSTDRPPGGGYTF. The V gene is TRBV5-6, the J gene TRBJ1-2; D is possibly TRBD1 (5 bases). The V and J ends lost 4 bases and 8 bases respectively, with 21 bases between them. Germline V lookup: CDR1 SGHDT, CDR2 YYEEEE. This CDR3 has 15 amino acids.

In this sample, this clone turned up once. CDR3 sequence reads: CASSPRHPQETQYF. The CDR3 coding sequence is TGTGCCAGCAGCCCCCGACACCCCCAAGAGACCCAGTACTTC. The rearrangement links TRBV5-6 to TRBJ2-5; D call uncertain. Trimming shortened V by 4 bases and J by 1 base, and 11 bases separated the two germline ends. This CDR3 is built from 14 residues. Germline-derived CDR1 and CDR2 are SGHDT and YYEEEE.

DNA of the CDR3: TGTGCCAGCAGCTTAGGACAGGGGTTCACCGGGGAGCTGTTTTTT. As protein: CASSLGQGFTGELFF. This sequence joins TRBV7-6 and TRBJ2-2, with TRBD1 matching over 8 bases. V gave up 1 base and J gave up 4 bases; unmatched junction bases: 2. CDR3 length equals 15 residues. Germline CDR1 SGHVS, CDR2 FNYEAQ.

J is TRBJ1-2 and V is TRBV4-1; the D gene is possibly TRBD1 (6 bases). The CDR3 loop spans 18 amino acids. Germline-derived CDR1 and CDR2 are MGHRA and YSYEKL. V gave up 0 bases and J gave up 2 bases, with 19 bases separating them. CDR3 sequence (DNA): TGCGCCAGCAGCCAAGACAGTACAGGGTCCCCGGGAAACTATGGCTACACCTTC. It encodes CASSQDSTGSPGNYGYTF.

In this sample, this clone turned up a few times. The chain uses TRBV6-5 and TRBJ1-2; the match to TRBD1 covers 8 bases. Germline-derived CDR1 and CDR2 are MNHEY and SVGAGI. This CDR3 comprises 15 residues. V trimming: 2 bases; J trimming: 5 bases; junction bases outside the gene matches: 7. CDR3 sequence reads: CASSYLTGGLYGYTF. The DNA for the CDR3 is TGTGCCAGCAGTTACCTTACAGGGGGTTTGTATGGCTACACCTTC.

The chain is built from TRBV5-1 and TRBJ2-3; D is undetermined. The V end lost 0 bases, the J end lost 6 bases, and 11 bases lay between the germline ends. The CDR3 consists of 14 residues. Germline CDR1 reads SGHRS; CDR2 reads YFSETQ. The CDR3, as DNA: TGCGCCAGCAGCTTGGCCCTGACAAGGGATACGCAGTATTTT. Amino acids: CASSLALTRDTQYF. Based on the CDR3 plus reference TRBV5-1 and TRBJ2-3, the full variable domain is KAGVTQTPRYLIKTRGQQVTLSCSPISGHRSVSWYQQTPGQGLQFLFEYFSETQRNKGNFPGRFSGRQFSNSRSEMNVSTLELGDSALYLCASSLALTRDTQYFGPGTRLTVL.

The J gene is TRBJ2-7, the V gene TRBV27; perhaps TRBD2 as D (5 bases). The ends were cut back, 3 bases at V and 4 bases at J, with 10 bases in the middle. CDR1 is MNHEY, CDR2 SMNVEV, per germline (reference sequence). The CDR3 contains 13 residues. The CDR3 region is CASSLGLAYEQYF. The CDR3 DNA is TGTGCCAGCAGTTTGGGCCTAGCTTACGAGCAGTACTTC.

CDR3 sequence: CASSLSGSSYEQYF. The DNA for the CDR3 is TGTGCCAGCAGCTTAAGCGGGAGCTCCTACGAGCAGTACTTC. The rearrangement links TRBV7-9 to TRBJ2-7, with 8 bases matching TRBD2. The J segment lost 0 bases and the V segment lost 2 bases, leaving 0 bases of the junction unmatched. The CDR3 loop spans 14 amino acids. CDR1 is SEHNR, CDR2 FQNEAQ, per germline (reference sequence).

V usage is TRBV5-4 and J usage is TRBJ2-1, with TRBD1 matching 10 bases. V shed 4 bases and J 7 bases; nucleotides not matched to a gene: 11. The CDR3 length is 16 residues. Germline V gene data show CDR1 as SGHNT and CDR2 as YYREEE (reference sequence). The CDR3 DNA is TGTGCCAGCAGCCGTGGGGACAGGGGATATGTTAATGAGCAGTTCTTC. Its translation: CASSRGDRGYVNEQFF.

The J gene is TRBJ2-7, the V gene TRBV9, with D perhaps TRBD2 (7 bases). From germline, CDR1 is SGDLS and CDR2 YYNGEE. The CDR3 totals 15 residues. Trimming left V 0 bases short and J 3 bases short, with 13 bases between. For the CDR3, the DNA is TGTGCCAGCAGCGTAGCGGGGGGCGGAAGCTACGAGCAGTACTTC. This encodes CASSVAGGGSYEQYF.

V gene TRBV4-3 combines with J gene TRBJ1-3; D unresolved. Per germline, CDR1 LGHNA and CDR2 YSLEER. The CDR3 length is 15 residues. V shed 0 bases and J shed 4 bases, with 10 bases lying between them. The CDR3 loop is CASSQDQAVGNTIYF. In nucleotides, the CDR3 is TGCGCCAGCAGCCAAGATCAGGCAGTCGGAAACACCATATATTTT.

V is TRBV5-1 and J is TRBJ2-7; TRBD1 agrees at 9 bases. CDR1 SGHRS and CDR2 YFSETQ come from the germline V gene. CDR3 size: 14 residues. V lost 4 bases to trimming and J lost 2 bases; unmatched junction nucleotides: 4. In nucleotides, the CDR3 is TGCGCCAGCAGCACCCGGGACAGGGCCTACGAGCAGTACTTC. It encodes CASSTRDRAYEQYF.

The chain carries TRBV4-1 and TRBJ1-2; TRBD1 agrees at 8 bases. Looked up from germline, CDR1 is MGHRA and CDR2 is YSYEKL. Trimming cost V 0 bases and J 8 bases; bases outside gene matches: 8. This CDR3 region has 15 residues. CDR3 in DNA: TGCGCCAGCAGCCAAGATTTAAGCAGGGGGCACGGCTACACCTTC. Its translation is CASSQDLSRGHGYTF.

This chain joins TRBV4-3 and TRBJ1-4; maybe TRBD1 (5 bases). The CDR3 contains 15 residues. Trimming took 0 bases from V and 6 from J, leaving 11 bases between them. Germline V lookup: CDR1 LGHNA, CDR2 YSLEER. The CDR3 DNA follows: TGCGCCAGCAGCCAAGACGGTGGGGCCTATGAAAAACTGTTTTTT. Encoded protein: CASSQDGGAYEKLFF.

This clone was detected only a few times. The chain links TRBV7-9 to TRBJ2-1; tentative D call: TRBD1 (6 bases). In germline, CDR1 is SEHNR, CDR2 FQNEAQ (reference sequence). V lost 3 bases and J lost 5, with 14 bases in between. The CDR3 consists of 15 residues. The CDR3 reads CASSFPYRENNEQFF. CDR3 DNA sequence: TGTGCCAGCAGCTTCCCATACAGGGAGAACAATGAGCAGTTCTTC.

This sequence joins TRBV9 and TRBJ2-3, with TRBD2 matching over 12 bases. V shed 3 bases, J shed 2 bases, and the junction held 4 bases outside the gene matches. Per germline, CDR1 SGDLS and CDR2 YYNGEE. The CDR3 is made up of 16 amino acids. The CDR3 DNA is TGTGCCAGCAGCGGACGACTAGCGGGGGACACAGATACGCAGTATTTT. Protein product: CASSGRLAGDTDTQYF.

This clone was observed a handful of times. The chain joins TRBV2 to TRBJ1-1; the D gene is possibly TRBD1 (6 bases). Trimming left V 2 bases short and J 6 bases short, with 16 bases between. CDR3 length: 15 residues. Germline CDR1 is SNHLY and CDR2 is FYNNEI. The CDR3 sequence: CASSESYAGGSEAFF. Here the CDR3 DNA reads TGTGCCAGCAGTGAATCTTATGCGGGGGGCTCTGAAGCTTTCTTT.

The gene calls are TRBV13 and TRBJ1-2, with D maybe TRBD1 (6 bases). Germline V gene sequence: CDR1 PRHDT, CDR2 FYEKMQ (reference sequence). The CDR3 runs 14 residues. V dropped 0 bases and J dropped 5 bases, with 10 bases sitting between them. CDR3 sequence (DNA): TGTGCCAGCAGCTTAGGGGGGGCAGGGTATGGCTACACCTTC. Translated, it gives CASSLGGAGYGYTF. Filled out from reference TRBV13 and TRBJ1-2, the complete variable domain reads AAGVIQSPRHLIKEKRETATLKCYPIPRHDTVYWYQQGPGQDPQFLISFYEKMQSDKGSIPDRFSAQQFSDYHSELNMSSLELGDSALYFCASSLGGAGYGYTFGSGTRLTVV.

The chain has TRBV2 and TRBJ2-2; TRBD1 matches 9 bases. In germline, CDR1 is SNHLY, CDR2 FYNNEI. The length of the CDR3 is 14 residues. The ends lost 10 bases at V and 6 bases at J; junction bases unmatched: 9. Written as DNA, the CDR3 is TGTGCCATAACCGGGACAGGGTGGGCCGGGGAGCTGTTTTTT. Its protein product is CAITGTGWAGELFF. The entire variable domain, with the rest obtained from reference TRBV2 and TRBJ2-2, is as follows: EPEVTQTPSHQVTQMGQEVILRCVPISNHLYFYWYRQILGQKVEFLVSFYNNEISEKSEIFDDQFSVERPDGSNFTLKIRSTKLEDSAMYFCAITGTGWAGELFFGEGSRLTVL.

V and J are TRBV9 and TRBJ1-1; D is ambiguous. Germline V gives CDR1 SGDLS, CDR2 YYNGEE. This CDR3 has 17 residues. V was cut by 5 bases and J by 0 bases, with 20 bases left in between. The CDR3 DNA sequence: TGTGCCAGCAGTTTAAGAAACGACACGTTTCTGAACACTGAAGCTTTCTTT. This translates into CASSLRNDTFLNTEAFF.